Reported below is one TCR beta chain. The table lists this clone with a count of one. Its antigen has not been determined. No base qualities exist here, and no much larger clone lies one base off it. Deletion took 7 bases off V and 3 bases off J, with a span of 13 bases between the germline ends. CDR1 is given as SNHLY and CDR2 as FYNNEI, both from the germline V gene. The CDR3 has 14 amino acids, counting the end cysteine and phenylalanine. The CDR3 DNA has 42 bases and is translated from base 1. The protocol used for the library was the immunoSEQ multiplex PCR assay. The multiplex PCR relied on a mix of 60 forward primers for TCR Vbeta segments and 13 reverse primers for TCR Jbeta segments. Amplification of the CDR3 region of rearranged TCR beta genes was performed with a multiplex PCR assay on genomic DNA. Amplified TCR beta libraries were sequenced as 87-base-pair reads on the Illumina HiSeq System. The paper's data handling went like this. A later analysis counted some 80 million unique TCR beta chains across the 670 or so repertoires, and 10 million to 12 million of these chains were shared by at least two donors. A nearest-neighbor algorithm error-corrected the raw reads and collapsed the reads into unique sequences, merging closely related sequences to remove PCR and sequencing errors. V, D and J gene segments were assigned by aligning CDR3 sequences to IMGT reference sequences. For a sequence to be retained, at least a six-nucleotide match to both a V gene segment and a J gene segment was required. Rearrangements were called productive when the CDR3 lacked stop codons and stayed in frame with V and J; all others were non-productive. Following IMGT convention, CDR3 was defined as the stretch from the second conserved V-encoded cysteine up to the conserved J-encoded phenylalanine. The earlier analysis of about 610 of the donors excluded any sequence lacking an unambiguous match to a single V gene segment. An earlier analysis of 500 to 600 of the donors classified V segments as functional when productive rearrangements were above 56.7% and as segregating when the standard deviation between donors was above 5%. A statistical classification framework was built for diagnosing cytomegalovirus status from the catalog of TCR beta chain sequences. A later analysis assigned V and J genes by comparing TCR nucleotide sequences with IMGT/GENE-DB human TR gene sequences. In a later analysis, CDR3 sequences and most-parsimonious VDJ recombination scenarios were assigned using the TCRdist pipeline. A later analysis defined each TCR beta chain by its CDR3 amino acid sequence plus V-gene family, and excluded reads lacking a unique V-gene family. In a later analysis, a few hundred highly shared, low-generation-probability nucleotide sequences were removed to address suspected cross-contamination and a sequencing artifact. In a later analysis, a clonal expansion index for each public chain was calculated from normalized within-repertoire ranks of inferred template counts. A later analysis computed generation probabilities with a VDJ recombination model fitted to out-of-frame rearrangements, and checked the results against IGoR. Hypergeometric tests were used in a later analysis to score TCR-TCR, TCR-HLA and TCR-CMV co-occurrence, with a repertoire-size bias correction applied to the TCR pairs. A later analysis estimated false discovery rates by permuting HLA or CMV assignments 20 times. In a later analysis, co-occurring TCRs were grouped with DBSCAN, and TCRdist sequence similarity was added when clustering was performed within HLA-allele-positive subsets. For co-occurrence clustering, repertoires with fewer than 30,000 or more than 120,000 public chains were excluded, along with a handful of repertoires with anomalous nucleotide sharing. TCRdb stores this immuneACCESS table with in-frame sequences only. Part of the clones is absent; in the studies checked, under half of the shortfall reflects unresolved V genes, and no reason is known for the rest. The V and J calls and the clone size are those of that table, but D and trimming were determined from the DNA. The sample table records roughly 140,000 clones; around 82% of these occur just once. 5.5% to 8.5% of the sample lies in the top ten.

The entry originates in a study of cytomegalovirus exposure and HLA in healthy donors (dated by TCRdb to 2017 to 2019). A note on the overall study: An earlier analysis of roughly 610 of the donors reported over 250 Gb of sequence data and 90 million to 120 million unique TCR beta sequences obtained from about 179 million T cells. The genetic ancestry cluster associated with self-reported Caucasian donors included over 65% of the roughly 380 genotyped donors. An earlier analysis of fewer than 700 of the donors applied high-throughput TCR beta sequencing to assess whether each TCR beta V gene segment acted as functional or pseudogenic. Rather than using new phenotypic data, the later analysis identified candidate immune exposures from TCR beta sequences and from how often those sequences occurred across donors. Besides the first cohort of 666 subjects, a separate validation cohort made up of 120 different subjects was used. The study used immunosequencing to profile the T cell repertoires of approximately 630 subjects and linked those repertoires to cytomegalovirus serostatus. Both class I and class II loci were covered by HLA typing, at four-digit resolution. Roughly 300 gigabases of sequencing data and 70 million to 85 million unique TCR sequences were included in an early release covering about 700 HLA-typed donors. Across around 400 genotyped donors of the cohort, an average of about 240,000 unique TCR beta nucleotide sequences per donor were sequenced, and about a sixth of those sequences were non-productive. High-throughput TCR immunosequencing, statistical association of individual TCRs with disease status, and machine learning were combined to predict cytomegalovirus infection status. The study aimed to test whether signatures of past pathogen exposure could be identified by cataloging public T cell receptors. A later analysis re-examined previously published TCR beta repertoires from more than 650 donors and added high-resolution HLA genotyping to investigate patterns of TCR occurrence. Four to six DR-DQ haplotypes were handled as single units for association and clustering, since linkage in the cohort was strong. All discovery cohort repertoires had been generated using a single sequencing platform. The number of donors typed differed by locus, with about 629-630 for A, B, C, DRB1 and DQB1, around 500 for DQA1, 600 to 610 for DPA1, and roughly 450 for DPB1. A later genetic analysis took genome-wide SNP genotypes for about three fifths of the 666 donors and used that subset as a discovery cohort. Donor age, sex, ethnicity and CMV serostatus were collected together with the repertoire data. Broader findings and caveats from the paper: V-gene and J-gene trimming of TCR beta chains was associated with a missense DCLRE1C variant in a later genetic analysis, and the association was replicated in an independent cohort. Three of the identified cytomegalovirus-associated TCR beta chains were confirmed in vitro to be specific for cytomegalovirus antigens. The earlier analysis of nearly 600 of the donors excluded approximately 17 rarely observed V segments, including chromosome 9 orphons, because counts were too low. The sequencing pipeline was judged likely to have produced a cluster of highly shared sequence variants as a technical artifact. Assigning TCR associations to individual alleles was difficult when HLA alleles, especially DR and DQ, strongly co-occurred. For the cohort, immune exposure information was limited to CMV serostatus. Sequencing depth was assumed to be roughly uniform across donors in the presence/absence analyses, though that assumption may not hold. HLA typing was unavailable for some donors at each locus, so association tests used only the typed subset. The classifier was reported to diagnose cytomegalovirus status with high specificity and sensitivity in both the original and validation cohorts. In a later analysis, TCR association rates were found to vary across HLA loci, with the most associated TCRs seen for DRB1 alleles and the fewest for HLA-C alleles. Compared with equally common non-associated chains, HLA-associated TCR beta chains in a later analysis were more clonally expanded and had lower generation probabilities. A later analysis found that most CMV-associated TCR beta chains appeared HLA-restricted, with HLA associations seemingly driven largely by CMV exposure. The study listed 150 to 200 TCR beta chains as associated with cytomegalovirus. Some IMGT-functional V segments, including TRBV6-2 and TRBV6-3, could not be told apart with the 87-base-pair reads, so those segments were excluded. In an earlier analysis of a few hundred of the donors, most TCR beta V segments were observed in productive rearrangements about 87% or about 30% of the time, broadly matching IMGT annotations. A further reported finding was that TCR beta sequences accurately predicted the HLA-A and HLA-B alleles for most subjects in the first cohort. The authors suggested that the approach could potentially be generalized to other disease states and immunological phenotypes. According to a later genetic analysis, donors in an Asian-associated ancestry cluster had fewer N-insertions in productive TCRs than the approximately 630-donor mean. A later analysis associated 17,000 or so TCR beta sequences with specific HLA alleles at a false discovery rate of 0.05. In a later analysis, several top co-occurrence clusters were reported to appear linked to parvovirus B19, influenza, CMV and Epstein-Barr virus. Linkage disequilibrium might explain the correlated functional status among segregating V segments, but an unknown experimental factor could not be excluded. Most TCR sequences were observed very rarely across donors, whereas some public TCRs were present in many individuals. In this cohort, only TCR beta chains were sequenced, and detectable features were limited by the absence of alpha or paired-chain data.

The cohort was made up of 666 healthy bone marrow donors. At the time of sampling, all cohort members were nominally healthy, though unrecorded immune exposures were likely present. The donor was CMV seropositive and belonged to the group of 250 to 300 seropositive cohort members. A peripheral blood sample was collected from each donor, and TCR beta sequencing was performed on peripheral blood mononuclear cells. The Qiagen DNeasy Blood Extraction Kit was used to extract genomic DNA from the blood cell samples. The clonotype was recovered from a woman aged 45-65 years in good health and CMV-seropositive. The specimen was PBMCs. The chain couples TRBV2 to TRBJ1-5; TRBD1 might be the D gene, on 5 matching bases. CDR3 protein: CASTNRGNNQPQHF. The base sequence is TGTGCCAGCACTAATCGGGGGAACAATCAGCCCCAGCATTTT.